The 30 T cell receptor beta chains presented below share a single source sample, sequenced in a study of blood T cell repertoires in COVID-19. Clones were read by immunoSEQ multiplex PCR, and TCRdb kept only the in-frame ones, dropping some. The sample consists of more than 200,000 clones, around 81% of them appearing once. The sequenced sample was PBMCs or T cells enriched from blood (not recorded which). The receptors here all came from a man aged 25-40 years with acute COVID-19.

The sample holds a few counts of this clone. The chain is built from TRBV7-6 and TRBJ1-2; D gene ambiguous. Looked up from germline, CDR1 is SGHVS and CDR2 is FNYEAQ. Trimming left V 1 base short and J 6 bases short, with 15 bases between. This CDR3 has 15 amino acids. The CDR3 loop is CASSLGVGLTHGYTF. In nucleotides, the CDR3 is TGTGCCAGCAGCTTAGGTGTGGGCTTGACCCATGGCTACACCTTC.

As DNA, the CDR3 is TGCGCCAGCAGCTTCTTCCGGCAAGAGACCCAGTACTTC. It specifies CASSFFRQETQYF. This chain connects TRBV5-1 to TRBJ2-5; D ambiguous. With 2 bases removed from V and 2 bases from J, the gap between germline ends came to 7 bases. The germline CDR1 and CDR2 sequences are SGHRS and YFSETQ. This CDR3 contains 13 residues.

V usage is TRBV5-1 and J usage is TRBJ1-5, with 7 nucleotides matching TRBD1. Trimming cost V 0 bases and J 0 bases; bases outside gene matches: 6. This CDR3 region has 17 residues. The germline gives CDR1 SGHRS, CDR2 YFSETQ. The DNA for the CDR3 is TGCGCCAGCAGCTTGGCGGGCGGGACAGATAGCAATCAGCCCCAGCATTTT. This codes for CASSLAGGTDSNQPQHF.

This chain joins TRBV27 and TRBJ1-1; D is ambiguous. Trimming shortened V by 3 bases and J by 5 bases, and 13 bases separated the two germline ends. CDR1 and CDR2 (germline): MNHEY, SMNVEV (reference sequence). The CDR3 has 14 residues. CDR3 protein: CASSLSGIGTEAFF. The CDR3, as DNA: TGTGCCAGCAGTTTGTCGGGTATCGGGACTGAAGCTTTCTTT.

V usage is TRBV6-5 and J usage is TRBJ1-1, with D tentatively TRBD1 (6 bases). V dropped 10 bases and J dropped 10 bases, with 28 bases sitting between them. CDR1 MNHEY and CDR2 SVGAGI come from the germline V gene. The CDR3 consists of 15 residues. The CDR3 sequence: CATGAEVGGLRGAFF. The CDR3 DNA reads TGTGCCACCGGCGCGGAGGTCGGGGGGCTCCGGGGAGCTTTCTTT.

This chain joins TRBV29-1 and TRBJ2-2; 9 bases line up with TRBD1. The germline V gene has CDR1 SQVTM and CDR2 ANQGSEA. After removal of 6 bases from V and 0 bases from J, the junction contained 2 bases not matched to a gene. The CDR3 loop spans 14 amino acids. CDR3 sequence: CSVRQGANTGELFF. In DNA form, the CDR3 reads TGCAGCGTCCGACAGGGGGCGAACACCGGGGAGCTGTTTTTT.

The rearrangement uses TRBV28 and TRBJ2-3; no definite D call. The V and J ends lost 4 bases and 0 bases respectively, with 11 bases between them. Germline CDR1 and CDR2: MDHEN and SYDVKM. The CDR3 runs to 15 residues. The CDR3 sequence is CASSSGSSSTDTQYF. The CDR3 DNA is TGTGCCAGCAGTTCCGGGTCCTCAAGCACAGATACGCAGTATTTT.

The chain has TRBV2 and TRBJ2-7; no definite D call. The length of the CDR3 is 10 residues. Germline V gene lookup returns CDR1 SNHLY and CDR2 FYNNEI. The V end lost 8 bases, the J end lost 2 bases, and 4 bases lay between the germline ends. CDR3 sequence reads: CASAAYEQYF. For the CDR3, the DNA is TGTGCCAGCGCAGCCTACGAGCAGTACTTC.

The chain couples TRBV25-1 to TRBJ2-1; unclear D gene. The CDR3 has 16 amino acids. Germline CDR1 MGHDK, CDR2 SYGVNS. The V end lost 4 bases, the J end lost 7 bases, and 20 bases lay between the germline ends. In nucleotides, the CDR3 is TGTGCCAGCAGTGGGAGTGAAGGCCCTATTGCTAATGAGCAGTTCTTC. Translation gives CASSGSEGPIANEQFF.

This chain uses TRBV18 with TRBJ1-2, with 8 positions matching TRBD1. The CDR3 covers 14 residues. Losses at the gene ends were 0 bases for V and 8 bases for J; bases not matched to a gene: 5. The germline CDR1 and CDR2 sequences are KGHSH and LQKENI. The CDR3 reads CASSPPLDREGYTF. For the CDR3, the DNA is TGTGCCAGCTCACCACCGTTGGACAGGGAAGGCTACACCTTC.

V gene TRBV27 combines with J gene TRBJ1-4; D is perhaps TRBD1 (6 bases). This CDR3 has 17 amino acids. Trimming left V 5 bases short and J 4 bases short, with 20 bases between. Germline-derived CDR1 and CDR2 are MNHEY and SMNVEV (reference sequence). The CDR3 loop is CASSLFSYRVINEKLFF. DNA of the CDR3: TGTGCCAGCAGTCTATTCAGCTACAGGGTAATTAATGAAAAACTGTTTTTT. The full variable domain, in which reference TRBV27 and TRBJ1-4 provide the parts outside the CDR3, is EAQVTQNPRYLITVTGKKLTVTCSQNMNHEYMSWYRQDPGLGLRQIYYSMNVEVTDKGDVPEGYKVSRKEKRNFPLILESPSPNQTSLYFCASSLFSYRVINEKLFFGSGTQLSVL.

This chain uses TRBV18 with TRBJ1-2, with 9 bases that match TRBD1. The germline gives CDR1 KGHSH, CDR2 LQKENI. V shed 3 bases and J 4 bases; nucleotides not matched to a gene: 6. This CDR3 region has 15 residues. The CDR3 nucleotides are TGTGCCAGCTCACCTCGGACAGGGGAGCTCTATGGCTACACCTTC. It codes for CASSPRTGELYGYTF.

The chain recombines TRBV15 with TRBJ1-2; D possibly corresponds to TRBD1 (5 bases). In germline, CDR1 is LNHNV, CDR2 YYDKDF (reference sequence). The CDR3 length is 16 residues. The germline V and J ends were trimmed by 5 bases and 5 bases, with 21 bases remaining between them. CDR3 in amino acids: CATSGSSFLGLYGYTF. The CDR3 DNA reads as TGTGCCACCAGCGGATCTTCCTTTTTGGGACTATATGGCTACACCTTC.

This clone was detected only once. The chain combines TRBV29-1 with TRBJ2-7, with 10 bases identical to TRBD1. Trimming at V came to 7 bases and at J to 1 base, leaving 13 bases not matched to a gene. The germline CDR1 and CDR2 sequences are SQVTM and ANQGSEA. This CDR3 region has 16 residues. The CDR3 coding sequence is TGCAGCGCCCTTCTTCCGGGACAGGGGAAGTCCTACGAGCAGTACTTC. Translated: CSALLPGQGKSYEQYF.

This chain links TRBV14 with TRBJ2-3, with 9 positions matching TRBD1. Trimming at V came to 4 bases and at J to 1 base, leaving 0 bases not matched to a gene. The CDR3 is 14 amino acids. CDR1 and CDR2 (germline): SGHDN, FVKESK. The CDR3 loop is CASSRTGGTDTQYF. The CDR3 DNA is TGTGCCAGCAGCCGGACAGGGGGCACAGATACGCAGTATTTT.

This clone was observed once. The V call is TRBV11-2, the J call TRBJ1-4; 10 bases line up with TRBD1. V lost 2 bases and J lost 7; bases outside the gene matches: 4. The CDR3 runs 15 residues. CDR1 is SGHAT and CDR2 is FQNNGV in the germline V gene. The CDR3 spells CASSLSGQGGEKLFF. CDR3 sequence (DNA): TGTGCCAGCAGCTTATCAGGACAGGGGGGTGAAAAACTGTTTTTT.

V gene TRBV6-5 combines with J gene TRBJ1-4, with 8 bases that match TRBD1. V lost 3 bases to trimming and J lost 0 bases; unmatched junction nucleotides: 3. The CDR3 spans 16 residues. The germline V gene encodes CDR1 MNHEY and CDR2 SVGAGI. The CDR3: CASSYSDRATNEKLFF. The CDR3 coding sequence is TGTGCCAGCAGTTATTCGGACAGGGCAACTAATGAAAAACTGTTTTTT.

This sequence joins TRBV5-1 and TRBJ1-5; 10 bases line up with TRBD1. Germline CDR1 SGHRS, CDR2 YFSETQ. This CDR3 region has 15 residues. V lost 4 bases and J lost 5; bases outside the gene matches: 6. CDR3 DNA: TGCGCCAGCAGCGGGGGGACAGGGGAAGATCAGCCCCAGCATTTT. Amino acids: CASSGGTGEDQPQHF. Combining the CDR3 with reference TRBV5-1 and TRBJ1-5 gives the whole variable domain KAGVTQTPRYLIKTRGQQVTLSCSPISGHRSVSWYQQTPGQGLQFLFEYFSETQRNKGNFPGRFSGRQFSNSRSEMNVSTLELGDSALYLCASSGGTGEDQPQHFGDGTRLSIL.

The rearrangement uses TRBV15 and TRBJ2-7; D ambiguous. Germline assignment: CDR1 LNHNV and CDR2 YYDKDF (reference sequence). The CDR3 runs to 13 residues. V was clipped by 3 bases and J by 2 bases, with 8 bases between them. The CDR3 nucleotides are TGTGCCACCAGCAGCAGACTTACCTACGAGCAGTACTTC. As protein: CATSSRLTYEQYF.

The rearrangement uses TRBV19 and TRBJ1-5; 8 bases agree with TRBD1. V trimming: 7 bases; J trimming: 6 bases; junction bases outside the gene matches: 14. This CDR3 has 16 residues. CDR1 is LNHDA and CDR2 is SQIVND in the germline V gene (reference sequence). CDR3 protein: CASKDETGVRIQPQHF. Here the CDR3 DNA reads TGTGCCAGTAAGGACGAGACAGGGGTCCGAATTCAGCCCCAGCATTTT.

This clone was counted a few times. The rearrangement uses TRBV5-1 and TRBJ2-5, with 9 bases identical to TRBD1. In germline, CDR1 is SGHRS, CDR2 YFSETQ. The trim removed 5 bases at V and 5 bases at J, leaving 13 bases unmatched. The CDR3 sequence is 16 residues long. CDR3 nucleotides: TGCGCCAGCAGTTTCGCCGGGACAGGGAGGAGGGAGACCCAGTACTTC. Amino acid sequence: CASSFAGTGRRETQYF.

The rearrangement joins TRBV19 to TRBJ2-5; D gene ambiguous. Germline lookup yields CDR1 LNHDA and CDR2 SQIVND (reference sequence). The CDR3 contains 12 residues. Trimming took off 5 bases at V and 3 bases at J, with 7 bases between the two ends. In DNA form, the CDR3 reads TGTGCCAGTAGTTTTAGTAAAGAGACCCAGTACTTC. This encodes CASSFSKETQYF.

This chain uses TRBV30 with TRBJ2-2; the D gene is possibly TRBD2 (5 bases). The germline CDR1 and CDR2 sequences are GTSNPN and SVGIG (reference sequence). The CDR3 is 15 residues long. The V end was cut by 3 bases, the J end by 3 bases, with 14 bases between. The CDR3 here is CAWRGGGSYTGELFF. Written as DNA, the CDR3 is TGTGCCTGGAGAGGTGGTGGGAGCTACACCGGGGAGCTGTTTTTT.

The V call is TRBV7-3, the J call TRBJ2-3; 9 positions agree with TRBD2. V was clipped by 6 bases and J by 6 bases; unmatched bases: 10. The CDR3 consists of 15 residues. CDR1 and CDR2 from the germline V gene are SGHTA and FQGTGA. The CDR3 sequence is CASSEKRGAWDTQYF. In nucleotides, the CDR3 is TGTGCCAGCAGTGAAAAGCGGGGGGCGTGGGATACGCAGTATTTT.

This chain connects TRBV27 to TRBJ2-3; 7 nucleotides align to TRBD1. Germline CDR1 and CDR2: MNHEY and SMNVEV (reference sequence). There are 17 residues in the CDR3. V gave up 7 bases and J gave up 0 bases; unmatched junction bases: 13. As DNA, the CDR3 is TGTGCCAGCATGCTGCGGAGACAGGGTAGGAGCACAGATACGCAGTATTTT. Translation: CASMLRRQGRSTDTQYF.

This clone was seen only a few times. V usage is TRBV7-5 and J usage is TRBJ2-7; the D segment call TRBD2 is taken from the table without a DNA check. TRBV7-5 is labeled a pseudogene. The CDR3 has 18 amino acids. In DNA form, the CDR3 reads TGTGTCAATAACCTTTCAGGGTGCGGGGGGGCTCCCTTCTACGAGCAGTACTTC. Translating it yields CVNNLSGCGGAPFYEQYF.

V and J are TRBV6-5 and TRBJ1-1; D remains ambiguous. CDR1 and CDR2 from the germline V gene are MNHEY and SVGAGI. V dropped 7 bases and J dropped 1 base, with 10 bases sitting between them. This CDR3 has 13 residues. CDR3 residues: CASTRLSNTEAFF. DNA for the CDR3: TGTGCCAGCACGCGTTTATCGAACACTGAAGCTTTCTTT.

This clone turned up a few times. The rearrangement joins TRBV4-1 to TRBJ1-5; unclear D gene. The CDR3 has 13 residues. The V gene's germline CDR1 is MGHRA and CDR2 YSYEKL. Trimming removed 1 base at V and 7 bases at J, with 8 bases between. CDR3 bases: TGCGCCAGCAGCCAAGCGTATGCGCAGCCCCAGCATTTT. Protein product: CASSQAYAQPQHF.

Here the CDR3 reads CASSVGVREQYF. The CDR3 nucleotides are TGTGCCAGCAGTGTAGGGGTACGCGAGCAGTACTTC. The V gene is TRBV2, the J gene TRBJ2-7, with D tentatively TRBD1 (5 bases). The CDR3 extends over 12 amino acids. Trimming shortened V by 4 bases and J by 6 bases, and 10 bases separated the two germline ends. Germline V CDR1 and CDR2: SNHLY, FYNNEI.

This CDR3 is CAIRNSGGPGELFF. The DNA for the CDR3 is TGTGCCATCAGAAATAGCGGGGGGCCCGGGGAGCTGTTTTTT. V usage is TRBV10-3 and J usage is TRBJ2-2; 10 nucleotides agree with TRBD2. This CDR3 is 14 amino acids long. Germline V lookup: CDR1 ENHRY, CDR2 SYGVKD. Trimming cost V 6 bases and J 6 bases; bases outside gene matches: 4.